The 27 T cell receptor beta chains given below trace back to one sample, sequenced in a study of molecular identifiers for immune sequencing clone quantification. TCRdb reanalysed the PCR reads using MiXCR and keeps one entry per CDR3 protein. This repertoire shows about 500,000 distinct CDR3 sequences, 20% to 25% found once; its top ten account for roughly 0.81%. The sequenced sample was naive CD8+ T cells from blood, with Jurkat cell RNA spiked in. Subset indicated: FACS-sorted CD8+CD4-CCR7+CD45RA+ naive T cells. Receptors originate from a human donor in good health. Some libraries in this study had Jurkat cell RNA spiked in.

In this sample, this clonotype turned up many times. The CDR3 nucleotides read TGTGCCAGCAGTGAAGCGCTCGGAAATAGGGACAGGGGATTAACTGAAGCTTTCTTT. This translates into CASSEALGNRDRGLTEAFF. The chain combines TRBV6-1 with TRBJ1-1, with 10 bases fitting TRBD1. The length of the CDR3 is 19 residues. CDR1 is MNHNS, CDR2 SASEGT, per germline. J gave up 5 bases and V 0 bases, and 15 bases lay outside the gene matches.

This clonotype was seen repeatedly, ten times or more. CDR3: CSARDRRGDGNQPQHF. In DNA, the CDR3 is TGCAGTGCTAGAGATCGAAGAGGGGATGGCAATCAGCCCCAGCATTTT. This chain links TRBV20-1 with TRBJ1-5; tentative D call: TRBD1 (5 bases). Trimming left V 0 bases short and J 2 bases short, with 14 bases between. Germline CDR1 reads DFQATT; CDR2 reads SNEGSKA (reference sequence). The CDR3 loop spans 16 amino acids.

This clonotype was seen ten or more times. The rearrangement uses TRBV29-1 and TRBJ1-4, with TRBD1 identical over 7 bases. V shed 1 base, J shed 12 bases, and the junction held 5 bases outside the gene matches. Germline values: CDR1 SQVTM, CDR2 ANQGSEA. This CDR3 is 12 amino acids long. CDR3 loop: CSVEVDREELFF. In nucleotides, the CDR3 is TGCAGCGTTGAAGTTGACAGGGAGGAACTGTTTTTT.

This clonotype was seen only a few times. The chain uses TRBV6-5 and TRBJ2-5; 15 positions match TRBD2. With 4 bases clipped from V and 1 base from J, the junction kept 1 base outside the gene matches. From germline, CDR1 is MNHEY and CDR2 SVGAGI. The CDR3 is made up of 16 amino acids. The CDR3 sequence: CASSWTSGGVQETQYF. The CDR3 DNA is TGTGCCAGCAGTTGGACTAGCGGGGGGGTCCAAGAGACCCAGTACTTC.

This chain uses TRBV7-9 with TRBJ2-2; D tentatively fits TRBD1 or TRBD2 (5 bases each). The CDR3 runs to 13 residues. In germline, CDR1 is SEHNR, CDR2 FQNEAQ (reference sequence). Trimming removed 7 bases at V and 5 bases at J, with 11 bases between. In nucleotides, the CDR3 is TGTGCCAGCACCCCCAGGGAGACCGGGGAGCTGTTTTTT. Protein product: CASTPRETGELFF.

This clonotype was found a few times. This chain links TRBV6-2 or TRBV6-3 with TRBJ2-7, with TRBD2 matching 7 bases. V was pared by 7 bases and J by 3 bases, with 12 bases of the junction left unmatched. The CDR3 has 15 amino acids. Per the germline V gene, CDR1 is MNHEY and CDR2 is SVGEGT. The CDR3 bases are TGTGCCAGCAACGAAGAGTGGCGGGGGAGCTACGAGCAGTACTTC. This sequence encodes CASNEEWRGSYEQYF.

On this clonotype: One end of the junction does not line up with germline, which may come from a read error. J is TRBJ1-4 and V is TRBV7-9; D might be TRBD1 (5 bases). Germline V gene sequence: CDR1 SEHNR, CDR2 FQNEAQ (reference sequence). The CDR3 extends over 14 amino acids. CDR3: CASRLDRTDEKLFF. DNA of the CDR3: TGTGCCAGCAGATTAGACAGAACGGATGAAAAACTGTTTTTT.

This clonotype came up a few times. The V gene is TRBV4-1, the J gene TRBJ2-5, with 8 bases fitting TRBD2. The CDR3 is 15 residues long. The junction had 3 bases not matched to a gene; V was cut back by 1 base and J by 2 bases. Germline-derived CDR1 and CDR2 are MGHRA and YSYEKL. CDR3 loop: CASSQGSSGQETQYF. The CDR3 DNA reads as TGCGCCAGCAGCCAAGGATCTAGCGGGCAAGAGACCCAGTACTTC.

This clonotype has ten or more counts. The chain employs TRBV7-9 and TRBJ2-7, with 8 bases fitting TRBD2. J lost 4 bases, V lost 5 bases, and 10 bases had no gene match. The CDR3 runs 15 residues. The V gene's germline CDR1 is SEHNR and CDR2 FQNEAQ (reference sequence). The DNA for the CDR3 is TGTGCCAGCAGCCCCGGCCCAGCGGGAGCTTACGAGCAGTACTTC. It specifies CASSPGPAGAYEQYF.

V is TRBV20-1 and J is TRBJ2-7; D is uncertain. Germline V gives CDR1 DFQATT, CDR2 SNEGSKA (reference sequence). The CDR3 extends over 15 amino acids. With 1 base removed from V and 3 bases from J, the gap between germline ends came to 16 bases. The CDR3 loop reads CSARGSYSADYEQYF. The CDR3 region has the DNA TGCAGTGCTAGAGGGAGCTACTCGGCCGACTACGAGCAGTACTTC.

This clonotype showed up many times. This chain connects TRBV12-3 or TRBV12-4 to TRBJ2-7; the D gene could be TRBD1 or TRBD2 (7 bases each). The V end lost 5 bases, the J end lost 7 bases, and 15 bases lay between the germline ends. The CDR3 totals 13 residues. CDR3 nucleotides: TGTGCCAGCAGTCCAGGGGGGGTGAGAGAGCAGTACTTC. Translation gives CASSPGGVREQYF.

The rearrangement joins TRBV19 to TRBJ1-1; D gene ambiguous. Germline V gene lookup returns CDR1 LNHDA and CDR2 SQIVND (reference sequence). CDR3 length equals 12 residues. Trimming took off 3 bases at V and 5 bases at J, with 7 bases between the two ends. Here the CDR3 reads CASSIPGTEAFF. The CDR3 nucleotides are TGTGCCAGTAGTATCCCCGGTACTGAAGCTTTCTTT. The variable domain in full, with the rest retrieved from reference TRBV19 and TRBJ1-1, is DGGITQSPKYLFRKEGQNVTLSCEQNLNHDAMYWYRQDPGQGLRLIYYSQIVNDFQKGDIAEGYSVSREKKESFPLTVTSAQKNPTAFYLCASSIPGTEAFFGQGTRLTVV.

Comment on this clonotype: This sequence may be a read error, since a much larger clone differs from it by one base. The chain links TRBV29-1 to TRBJ2-2; possibly TRBD2 for D (5 bases). The CDR3 has 12 amino acids. Germline V gene data show CDR1 as SQVTM and CDR2 as ANQGSEA. CDR3 region: CSVAPRAGELVF. CDR3 sequence (DNA): TGCAGCGTTGCCCCCCGCGCCGGGGAGCTGGTTTTT.

As DNA, the CDR3 is TGTGCCAGCAGTTACGACAAACTGGGGACTGAAGCTTTCTTT. Translated, it gives CASSYDKLGTEAFF. The chain couples TRBV6-2 or TRBV6-3 to TRBJ1-1; D is undetermined. The V end lost 2 bases, the J end lost 5 bases, and 12 bases lay between the germline ends. The CDR3 sequence is 14 residues long. Germline V gives CDR1 MNHEY, CDR2 SVGEGT.

This clonotype was seen ten or more times. The chain combines TRBV12-3 or TRBV12-4 with TRBJ1-1; no firm D call. This CDR3 contains 13 residues. V lost 4 bases and J lost 1, with 7 bases in between. In DNA form, the CDR3 reads TGTGCCAGCAGTTGGAACAGGAACACTGAAGCTTTCTTT. Translation gives CASSWNRNTEAFF.

In its sample, this clonotype was seen a few times. V is TRBV6-2 or TRBV6-3 and J is TRBJ2-7; TRBD1 aligns across 9 bases. This CDR3 is 14 amino acids long. The ends lost 3 bases at V and 5 bases at J; junction bases unmatched: 5. Germline CDR1 is MNHEY and CDR2 is SVGEGT. CDR3 protein: CASSYMRTGDEQYF. The CDR3 nucleotides read TGTGCCAGCAGTTATATGAGGACAGGGGACGAGCAGTACTTC.

The chain employs TRBV27 and TRBJ1-2, with a possible D match to TRBD1 (5 bases). Germline values: CDR1 MNHEY, CDR2 SMNVEV (reference sequence). The CDR3 runs to 14 residues. Trimming removed 2 bases at V and 4 bases at J, with 11 bases between. This CDR3 reads CASSLKGGGYGYTF. In DNA form, the CDR3 reads TGTGCCAGCAGTTTAAAGGGCGGGGGCTATGGCTACACCTTC.

The chain couples TRBV4-3 to TRBJ1-2; D possibly corresponds to TRBD1 (5 bases). Deletions cut 1 base from V and 9 bases from J, with 21 bases between. Germline V gives CDR1 LGHNA, CDR2 YSLEER. This CDR3 contains 16 residues. The CDR3 spells CASSQGQSRLIDSYTF. CDR3 nucleotide sequence: TGCGCCAGCAGCCAAGGACAGTCCCGCCTAATAGATAGCTACACCTTC.

This chain links TRBV23-1 with TRBJ2-7; D is perhaps TRBD2 (6 bases). TRBV23-1 is recorded as an ORF, its role being uncertain. V lost 11 bases and J 0 bases, leaving 14 bases between the germline ends. CDR3 length: 13 amino acids. CDR3 bases: TGCGCCGATCCCGGGGGAATCTCCTACGAGCAGTACTTC. Residues: CADPGGISYEQYF.

The genes are TRBV6-5 and TRBJ1-2; no definite D call. The germline V gene encodes CDR1 MNHEY and CDR2 SVGAGI. The V end was cut by 6 bases, the J end by 2 bases, with 16 bases between. CDR3 size: 15 residues. CDR3 DNA sequence: TGTGCCAGCAGGGAAATTCCGGGAGAGAACTATGGCTACACCTTC. It is translated as CASREIPGENYGYTF.

This clonotype was recorded a few times. The chain uses TRBV7-6 and TRBJ2-1; no definite D call. Trimming cost V 0 bases and J 10 bases, with 7 bases left between them. This CDR3 is built from 12 residues. The V gene's germline CDR1 is SGHVS and CDR2 FNYEAQ. The CDR3 coding sequence is TGTGCCAGCAGCTTAGCTGGTGAGGAGCAGTTCTTC. Translated, it gives CASSLAGEEQFF. Looking up the rest from reference TRBV7-6 and TRBJ2-1 gives the full variable domain: GAGVSQSPRYKVTKRGQDVALRCDPISGHVSLYWYRQALGQGPEFLTYFNYEAQQDKSGLPNDRFSAERPEGSISTLTIQRTEQRDSAMYRCASSLAGEEQFFGPGTRLTVL.

This clonotype was counted many times. The chain couples TRBV7-9 to TRBJ2-2; tentative D call: TRBD1 (6 bases). In germline, CDR1 is SEHNR, CDR2 FQNEAQ (reference sequence). Trimming shortened V by 3 bases and J by 2 bases, and 19 bases separated the two germline ends. The CDR3 runs 18 residues. Here the CDR3 DNA reads TGTGCCAGCAGCTTTGGGATGCCGGGACATCAAAACACCGGGGAGCTGTTTTTT. This translates into CASSFGMPGHQNTGELFF.

The genes are TRBV6-6 and TRBJ1-5; tentatively, D is TRBD1 (5 bases). Per the germline V gene, CDR1 is MNHNY and CDR2 is SVGAGI (reference sequence). This CDR3 spans 16 amino acids. Trimming pared 0 bases from V and 0 bases from J, leaving 9 bases between. The CDR3 sequence is CASSYSFRDSNQPQHF. CDR3 DNA sequence: TGTGCCAGCAGTTACTCCTTCAGGGATAGCAATCAGCCCCAGCATTTT.

This clonotype has a count of ten or more. This chain uses TRBV27 with TRBJ2-3; D gene unclear. The CDR3 totals 11 residues. Germline values: CDR1 MNHEY, CDR2 SMNVEV (reference sequence). V was cut by 4 bases and J by 6 bases, with 5 bases left in between. The CDR3 here is CASSSSDTQYF. The DNA for the CDR3 is TGTGCCAGCAGTTCATCCGATACGCAGTATTTT.

The genes are TRBV20-1 and TRBJ2-3; D may be TRBD2 (6 bases). Germline assignment: CDR1 DFQATT and CDR2 SNEGSKA (reference sequence). The ends were cut back, 3 bases at V and 3 bases at J, with 22 bases in the middle. The CDR3 sequence is 17 residues long. CDR3 in DNA: TGCAGTGCTAGCGCGGGGATGCTATTTTTTGATACAGATACGCAGTATTTT. Protein: CSASAGMLFFDTDTQYF.

This clonotype showed up just a few times. The chain joins TRBV5-4 to TRBJ2-3, with D tentatively TRBD2 (5 bases). The CDR3 length is 17 residues. V dropped 0 bases and J dropped 0 bases, with 14 bases sitting between them. The germline CDR1 and CDR2 sequences are SGHNT and YYREEE (reference sequence). DNA of the CDR3: TGTGCCAGCAGCTTGGAGGGAGCGGCACCTAGCACAGATACGCAGTATTTT. Protein product: CASSLEGAAPSTDTQYF.

This clonotype has more than one count but fewer than ten. Relative to the germline gene, one junction end is altered; a read error may explain this. The gene calls are TRBV10-3 and TRBJ2-7; no reliable D call. From germline, CDR1 is ENHRY and CDR2 SYGVKD. The CDR3 is 11 residues long. This chain's CDR3 is CAISDSHEQYF. The CDR3 region has the DNA TGTGCCATCAGTGACTCCCACGAGCAGTACTTC.